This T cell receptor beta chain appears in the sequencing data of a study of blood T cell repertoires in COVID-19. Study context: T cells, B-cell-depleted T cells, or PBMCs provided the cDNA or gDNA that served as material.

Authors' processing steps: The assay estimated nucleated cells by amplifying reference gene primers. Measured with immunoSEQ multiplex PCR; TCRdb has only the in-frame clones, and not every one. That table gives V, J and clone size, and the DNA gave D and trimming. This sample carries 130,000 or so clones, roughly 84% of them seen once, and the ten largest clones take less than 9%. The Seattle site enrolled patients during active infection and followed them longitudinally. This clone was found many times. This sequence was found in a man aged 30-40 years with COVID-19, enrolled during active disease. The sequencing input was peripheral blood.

The CDR3 is CASSESEGGRFLSSTDTQYF. The DNA for the CDR3 is TGCGCCAGCAGTGAGTCGGAGGGAGGGCGGTTCCTATCTAGCACAGATACGCAGTATTTT. The chain recombines TRBV10-1 with TRBJ2-3; 7 positions match TRBD2. Germline V gives CDR1 WNHNN, CDR2 SYGVQD (reference sequence). The length of the CDR3 is 20 residues. V lost 0 bases, J lost 0 bases, and 15 bases stayed unmatched.